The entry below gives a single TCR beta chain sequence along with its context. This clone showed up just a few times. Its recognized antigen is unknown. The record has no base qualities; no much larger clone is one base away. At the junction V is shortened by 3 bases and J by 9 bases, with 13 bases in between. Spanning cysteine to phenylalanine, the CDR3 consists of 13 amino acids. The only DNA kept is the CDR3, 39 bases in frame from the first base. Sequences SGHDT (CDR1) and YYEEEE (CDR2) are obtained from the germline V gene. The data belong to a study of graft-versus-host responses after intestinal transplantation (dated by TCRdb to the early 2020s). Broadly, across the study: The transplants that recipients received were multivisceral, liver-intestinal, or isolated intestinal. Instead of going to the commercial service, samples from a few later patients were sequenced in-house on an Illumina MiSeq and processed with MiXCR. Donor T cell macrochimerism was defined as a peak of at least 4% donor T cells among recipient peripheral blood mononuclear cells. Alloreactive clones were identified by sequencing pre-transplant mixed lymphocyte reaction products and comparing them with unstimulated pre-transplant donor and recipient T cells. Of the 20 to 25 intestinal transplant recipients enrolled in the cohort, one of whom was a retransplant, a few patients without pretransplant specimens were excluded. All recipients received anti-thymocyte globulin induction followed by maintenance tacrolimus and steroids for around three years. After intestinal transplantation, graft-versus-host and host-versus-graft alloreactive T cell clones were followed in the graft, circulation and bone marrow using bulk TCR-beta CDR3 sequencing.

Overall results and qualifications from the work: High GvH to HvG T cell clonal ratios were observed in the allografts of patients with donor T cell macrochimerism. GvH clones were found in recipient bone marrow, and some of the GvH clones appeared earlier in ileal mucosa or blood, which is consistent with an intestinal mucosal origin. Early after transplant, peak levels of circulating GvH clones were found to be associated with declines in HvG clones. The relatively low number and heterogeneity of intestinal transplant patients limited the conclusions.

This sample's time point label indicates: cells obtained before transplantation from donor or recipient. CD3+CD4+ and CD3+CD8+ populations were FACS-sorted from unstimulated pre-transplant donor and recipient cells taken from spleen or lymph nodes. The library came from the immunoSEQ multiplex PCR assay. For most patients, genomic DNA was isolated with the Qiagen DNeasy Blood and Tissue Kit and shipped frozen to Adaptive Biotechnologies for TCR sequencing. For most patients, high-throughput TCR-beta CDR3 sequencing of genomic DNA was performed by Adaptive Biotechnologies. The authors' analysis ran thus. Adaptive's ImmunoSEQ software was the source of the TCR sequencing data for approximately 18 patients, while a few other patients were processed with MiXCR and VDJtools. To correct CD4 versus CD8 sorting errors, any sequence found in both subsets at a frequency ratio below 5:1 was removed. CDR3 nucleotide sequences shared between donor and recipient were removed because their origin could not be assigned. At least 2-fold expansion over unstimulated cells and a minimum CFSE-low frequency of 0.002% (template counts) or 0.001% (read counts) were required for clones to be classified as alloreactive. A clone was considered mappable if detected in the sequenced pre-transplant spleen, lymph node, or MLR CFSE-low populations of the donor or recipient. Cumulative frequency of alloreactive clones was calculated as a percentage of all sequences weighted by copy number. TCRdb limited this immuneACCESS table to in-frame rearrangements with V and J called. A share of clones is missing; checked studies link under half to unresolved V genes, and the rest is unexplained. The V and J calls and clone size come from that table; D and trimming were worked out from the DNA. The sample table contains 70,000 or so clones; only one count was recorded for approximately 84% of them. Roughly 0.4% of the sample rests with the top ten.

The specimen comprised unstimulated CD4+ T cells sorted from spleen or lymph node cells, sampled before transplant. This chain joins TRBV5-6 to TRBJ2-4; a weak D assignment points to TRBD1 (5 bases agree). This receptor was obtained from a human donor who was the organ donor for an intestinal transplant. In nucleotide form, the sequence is TGTGCCAGCAGCTCAGACCCCCAGGGCATTCAGTACTTC. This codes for CASSSDPQGIQYF.